Listed here are 26 T cell receptor beta chains from one sample, sequenced in a study of cytomegalovirus exposure and HLA in healthy donors. This PCR relied on a set of 60 Vbeta primers and 13 Jbeta primers. Only in-frame clones appear in the TCRdb table, and some are missing; sequencing was by immunoSEQ multiplex PCR. The sample lists about 59,000 clones; approximately 80% were seen once. Sequenced input: PBMCs. Receptors originate from a woman aged 40-49 years in good health and CMV-seronegative.

This rearrangement joins TRBV5-8 to TRBJ2-1; TRBD2 agrees at 8 bases. Germline assignment: CDR1 SGHTS and CDR2 YDEGEE. CDR3 length equals 15 residues. J lost 6 bases, V lost 0 bases, and 5 bases had no gene match. The CDR3 region is CASSLEGLVANEQFF. CDR3 nucleotides: TGTGCCAGCAGCTTGGAGGGACTAGTTGCCAATGAGCAGTTCTTC.

The rearrangement links TRBV5-1 to TRBJ2-6, with 7 nucleotides matching TRBD2. The CDR3 sequence is 15 residues long. The trim removed 3 bases at V and 4 bases at J, leaving 4 bases unmatched. CDR1 is SGHRS and CDR2 is YFSETQ in the germline V gene. In nucleotides, the CDR3 is TGCGCCAGCAGCTCGCTAGCGGCGGGGGCCAACGTCCTGACTTTC. This translates into CASSSLAAGANVLTF.

The chain combines TRBV7-3 with TRBJ1-3, with TRBD1 matching 7 bases. Germline loops: CDR1 SGHTA, CDR2 FQGTGA. V trimming: 5 bases; J trimming: 0 bases; junction bases outside the gene matches: 7. This CDR3 has 16 amino acids. CDR3 nucleotide sequence: TGTGCCAGCAGCCCCCCGGGACAGAGCTCTGGAAACACCATATATTTT. Translated, it gives CASSPPGQSSGNTIYF.

This clone was seen just once. This chain uses TRBV5-1 with TRBJ2-3, with TRBD2 matching over 12 bases. Germline V gene lookup returns CDR1 SGHRS and CDR2 YFSETQ. This CDR3 has 15 residues. With V trimmed by 4 bases and J by 6 bases, 6 bases remained unmatched. The CDR3, as DNA: TGCGCCAGCAGCCAGACTAGCGGGAGTACCGATACGCAGTATTTT. This encodes CASSQTSGSTDTQYF.

This clone was recorded once. This chain links TRBV30 with TRBJ2-3; 7 bases fit TRBD1. This CDR3 has 13 residues. Germline V lookup: CDR1 GTSNPN, CDR2 SVGIG (reference sequence). Unmatched junction bases numbered 6, after V lost 5 bases and J lost 4 bases. CDR3 nucleotides: TGTGCCTGGTCCCCCGGACAGGCAGATACGCAGTATTTT. Its protein is CAWSPGQADTQYF.

This clone was counted a single time. The J gene is TRBJ2-7, the V gene TRBV28; D is possibly TRBD1 (5 bases). V was cut by 4 bases and J by 6 bases, with 10 bases left in between. The CDR3 has 12 residues. Germline lookup yields CDR1 MDHEN and CDR2 SYDVKM. CDR3 sequence reads: CASSSQGPEQYF. In nucleotides, the CDR3 is TGTGCCAGCAGTTCCCAGGGCCCCGAGCAGTACTTC.

For the CDR3, the DNA is TGCAGCGTTGAAGTCAGGCAGGGCAACGAGCAGTACTTC. Translated, it gives CSVEVRQGNEQYF. The chain carries TRBV29-1 and TRBJ2-5; D perhaps matches TRBD1 (5 bases). The end of the DNA is better explained by TRBJ2-7, so the J call may be wrong. Per the germline V gene, CDR1 is SQVTM and CDR2 is ANQGSEA. The CDR3 covers 13 residues.

This chain uses TRBV2 with TRBJ2-7; 9 bases match TRBD2. CDR3 length equals 15 residues. Trimming took 6 bases from V and 4 from J; bases not matched to a gene: 10. Germline V gene lookup returns CDR1 SNHLY and CDR2 FYNNEI. CDR3: CASRDLSGGGYEQYF. The CDR3 DNA follows: TGTGCCAGCAGAGACCTTAGCGGGGGCGGATACGAGCAGTACTTC.

This chain uses TRBV12-5 with TRBJ2-3, with 7 bases matching TRBD2. The CDR3 is 12 residues long. Germline CDR1 and CDR2: LGHNT and FRNRAP. The V and J ends lost 6 bases and 9 bases, in that order; junction bases with no gene match: 6. This CDR3 is CASGAGVSTQYF. The CDR3 DNA reads TGTGCTAGTGGGGCGGGAGTAAGCACGCAGTATTTT.

V gene TRBV18 combines with J gene TRBJ1-3; TRBD1 matches 8 bases. There are 15 residues in the CDR3. Germline CDR1 and CDR2: KGHSH and LQKENI. With V trimmed by 3 bases and J by 3 bases, 4 bases remained unmatched. The DNA of the CDR3 is TGTGCCAGCTCACCTTATGGACAGGGTGGAAACACCATATATTTT. This gives the protein CASSPYGQGGNTIYF. Combining the CDR3 with reference TRBV18 and TRBJ1-3 gives the whole variable domain NAGVMQNPRHLVRRRGQEARLRCSPMKGHSHVYWYRQLPEEGLKFMVYLQKENIIDESGMPKERFSAEFPKEGPSILRIQQVVRGDSAAYFCASSPYGQGGNTIYFGEGSWLTVV.

V is TRBV30 and J is TRBJ1-2; 10 bases line up with TRBD1. Germline CDR1 reads GTSNPN; CDR2 reads SVGIG (reference sequence). The CDR3 extends over 13 amino acids. V lost 1 base, J lost 6 bases, and 2 bases stayed unmatched. The CDR3 DNA reads TGTGCCTGGAGTGGAGGGACAGGGGATGGCTACACCTTC. This sequence encodes CAWSGGTGDGYTF.

This clone has only one observation. The rearrangement links TRBV6-1 to TRBJ2-1; D might be TRBD2 (6 bases). CDR3 length: 18 amino acids. CDR1 MNHNS and CDR2 SASEGT come from the germline V gene. V was pared by 3 bases and J by 3 bases, with 21 bases between. The CDR3 loop reads CASSEGGEVPPLYNEQFF. CDR3 nucleotide sequence: TGTGCCAGCAGTGAGGGGGGAGAGGTACCCCCCCTCTACAATGAGCAGTTCTTC.

The chain joins TRBV29-1 to TRBJ1-2; no clear D gene. Germline CDR1 is SQVTM and CDR2 is ANQGSEA. This CDR3 is 16 amino acids long. V gave up 0 bases and J gave up 2 bases, with 16 bases separating them. CDR3 sequence reads: CSVEEWGHRGNYGYTF. CDR3 nucleotide sequence: TGCAGCGTTGAAGAATGGGGTCATCGGGGAAACTATGGCTACACCTTC.

The V call is TRBV10-3, the J call TRBJ1-2; weak D call: TRBD1 (6 bases). The CDR3 is 14 residues long. Germline loops: CDR1 ENHRY, CDR2 SYGVKD. Trimming stripped 4 bases from V and 1 base from J, with 10 bases between. CDR3 coding DNA: TGTGCCATCAGTGGTACAGGGAATAACTATGGCTACACCTTC. Translation gives CAISGTGNNYGYTF.

The rearrangement joins TRBV7-6 to TRBJ2-2; tentatively, D is TRBD1 (6 bases). Germline CDR1 SGHVS, CDR2 FNYEAQ. There are 16 residues in the CDR3. Trimming pared 2 bases from V and 3 bases from J, leaving 13 bases between. As DNA, the CDR3 is TGTGCCAGCAGCTTAATCCCTACAGGGCACACCGGGGAGCTGTTTTTT. It is translated as CASSLIPTGHTGELFF. Together with reference TRBV7-6 and TRBJ2-2, the CDR3 gives the full variable domain: GAGVSQSPRYKVTKRGQDVALRCDPISGHVSLYWYRQALGQGPEFLTYFNYEAQQDKSGLPNDRFSAERPEGSISTLTIQRTEQRDSAMYRCASSLIPTGHTGELFFGEGSRLTVL.

This chain connects TRBV28 to TRBJ2-5; 11 nucleotides line up with TRBD2. V lost 6 bases and J lost 4; bases outside the gene matches: 4. The CDR3 extends over 14 amino acids. CDR1 and CDR2 from the germline V gene are MDHEN and SYDVKM. The CDR3 nucleotides are TGTGCCAGCAGGCCTCTAGCGGGGGGAGAGACCCAGTACTTC. Its translation is CASRPLAGGETQYF.

This clone was counted once. The V call is TRBV28, the J call TRBJ1-3; a weak D match, TRBD1 (5 bases). CDR1 is MDHEN and CDR2 is SYDVKM in the germline V gene. The CDR3 loop spans 14 amino acids. V gave up 10 bases and J gave up 2 bases, with 15 bases separating them. The CDR3 loop reads CATRQGPTGNTIYF. The CDR3 DNA is TGTGCCACGCGGCAGGGCCCCACTGGAAACACCATATATTTT.

The chain links TRBV5-8 to TRBJ2-1, with TRBD1 matching 7 bases. This CDR3 is built from 15 residues. Germline values: CDR1 SGHTS, CDR2 YDEGEE. The ends lost 4 bases at V and 10 bases at J; junction bases unmatched: 14. This CDR3 reads CASSPGDRTGGEQFF. Here the CDR3 DNA reads TGTGCCAGCAGCCCCGGAGATCGGACAGGTGGAGAGCAGTTCTTC.

The chain couples TRBV19 to TRBJ2-1; 9 nucleotides align to TRBD2. The CDR3 length is 16 residues. Germline V gene sequence: CDR1 LNHDA, CDR2 SQIVND (reference sequence). V lost 1 base to trimming and J lost 5 bases; unmatched junction nucleotides: 6. CDR3 sequence reads: CASSIGGSGSNNEQFF. CDR3 DNA sequence: TGTGCCAGTAGTATAGGAGGTAGCGGGAGCAACAATGAGCAGTTCTTC. Based on the CDR3 plus reference TRBV19 and TRBJ2-1, the full variable domain is DGGITQSPKYLFRKEGQNVTLSCEQNLNHDAMYWYRQDPGQGLRLIYYSQIVNDFQKGDIAEGYSVSREKKESFPLTVTSAQKNPTAFYLCASSIGGSGSNNEQFFGPGTRLTVL.

This clone was seen only once. The chain links TRBV6-6 to TRBJ1-1; the match to TRBD1 covers 10 bases. The V and J ends lost 7 bases and 5 bases, in that order; junction bases with no gene match: 10. The germline V gene has CDR1 MNHNY and CDR2 SVGAGI (reference sequence). The CDR3 covers 15 residues. CDR3: CASTPGQGRGTEAFF. The CDR3 DNA sequence: TGTGCCAGCACACCGGGACAGGGGCGCGGGACTGAAGCTTTCTTT.

This rearrangement joins TRBV18 to TRBJ2-7; possible D gene TRBD1, 6 bases. CDR1 KGHSH and CDR2 LQKENI come from the germline V gene. The CDR3 is 15 amino acids. The V gene lost 0 bases and the J gene lost 2 bases, with 11 bases spanning the gap. This chain's CDR3 is CASSPPGQEAYEQYF. In nucleotides, the CDR3 is TGTGCCAGCTCACCACCGGGACAAGAAGCCTACGAGCAGTACTTC.

In nucleotides, the CDR3 is TGTGCCACCAGCATCCACGGGTACTCCTACGAGCAGTACTTC. Translation: CATSIHGYSYEQYF. The V gene is TRBV15, the J gene TRBJ2-7; D is undetermined. CDR1 and CDR2 (germline): LNHNV, YYDKDF (reference sequence). V was pared by 4 bases and J by 0 bases, with 10 bases between. The CDR3 covers 14 residues. Drawing the rest from reference TRBV15 and TRBJ2-7, the complete variable domain is DAMVIQNPRYQVTQFGKPVTLSCSQTLNHNVMYWYQQKSSQAPKLLFHYYDKDFNNEADTPDNFQSRRPNTSFCFLDIRSPGLGDTAMYLCATSIHGYSYEQYFGPGTRLTVT.

The genes are TRBV10-1 and TRBJ2-1; no definite D call. From germline, CDR1 is WNHNN and CDR2 SYGVQD (reference sequence). The length of the CDR3 is 13 residues. V was trimmed by 2 bases and J by 6 bases, leaving 8 bases between them. CDR3 coding DNA: TGCGCCAGCAGTGAGCCGGAGCGCAATGAGCAGTTCTTC. It is translated as CASSEPERNEQFF.

The V call is TRBV18, the J call TRBJ2-7; 7 bases are shared with TRBD1. This CDR3 is built from 14 residues. Germline CDR1 is KGHSH and CDR2 is LQKENI. Trimming removed 3 bases from V and 5 bases from J; junction bases left unmatched: 7. The CDR3: CASSPVDRDHEQYF. The CDR3 DNA reads TGTGCCAGCTCACCTGTTGACAGGGACCACGAGCAGTACTTC.

J is TRBJ2-1 and V is TRBV6-5; D uncertain. V was clipped by 2 bases and J by 9 bases, with 11 bases between them. The CDR3 is 13 residues long. Germline V gives CDR1 MNHEY, CDR2 SVGAGI. The CDR3 DNA follows: TGTGCCAGCAGTTACGGTATTGTGAGTGAGCAGTTCTTC. It encodes CASSYGIVSEQFF.

This chain joins TRBV5-1 and TRBJ2-1, with 7 bases matching TRBD2. The CDR3 covers 19 residues. CDR1 is SGHRS and CDR2 is YFSETQ in the germline V gene. V was clipped by 0 bases and J by 2 bases; unmatched bases: 14. The CDR3 protein is CASSLAEGSPRGAYNEQFF. CDR3 DNA: TGCGCCAGCAGCTTGGCCGAAGGTTCGCCACGGGGGGCCTACAATGAGCAGTTCTTC.